A selection of T cell receptor beta chains follows, all from one sample in a study of T cell responses to AZD1222 COVID-19 vaccine. Clones were read by immunoSEQ multiplex PCR, and TCRdb kept only the in-frame ones, dropping some. The sample has around 72,000 clones; about nine tenths are singletons. This specimen consisted of peripheral blood, obtained on day 0 of AZD1222 vaccination. These receptors were collected from an adult in good health. The CDR3 runs from the conserved cysteine through the conserved F or W. Fields, in order: CDR3 DNA, CDR3 protein, CDR3 length, J gene, clone size, V gene, D gene. A D gene is named only where the DNA matches it firmly. Clone sizes are given selectively: once, few, many, or a class where the clone is expanded.

CDR3 DNA: TGTGCCAGCAGCCAAGAAAGGGCTGGAAACACCATATATTTT
CDR3 protein: CASSQERAGNTIYF
CDR3 length: 14
J gene: TRBJ1-3
clone size: -
V gene: TRBV14
D gene: -

CDR3 DNA: TGTGCCAGCAGCCCCTCATCTGGAAACACCATATATTTT
CDR3 protein: CASSPSSGNTIYF
CDR3 length: 13
J gene: TRBJ1-3
clone size: -
V gene: TRBV12-3/TRBV12-4
D gene: -

CDR3 DNA: TGCGCCAGCAGCTTGGGACTAGCGGGGGGGATAAGCACAGATACGCAGTATTTT
CDR3 protein: CASSLGLAGGISTDTQYF
CDR3 length: 18
J gene: TRBJ2-3
clone size: -
V gene: TRBV5-1
D gene: TRBD2

CDR3 DNA: TGTGCCAGCAGGGAGACAGGGTTGGGCGAAAAACTGTTTTTT
CDR3 protein: CASRETGLGEKLFF
CDR3 length: 14
J gene: TRBJ1-4
clone size: -
V gene: TRBV2
D gene: TRBD1

CDR3 DNA: TGCGCCAGCAGCGAGGGGACAAGACAAGAGACCCAGTACTTC
CDR3 protein: CASSEGTRQETQYF
CDR3 length: 14
J gene: TRBJ2-5
clone size: -
V gene: TRBV5-1
D gene: -

CDR3 DNA: TGTGCCTGGAGTGTAGCTATGGGTACGCAGTATTTT
CDR3 protein: CAWSVAMGTQYF
CDR3 length: 12
J gene: TRBJ2-3
clone size: -
V gene: TRBV30
D gene: -

CDR3 DNA: TGTGCCAGCAGTCAGGTGGGGACTGAAGCTTTCTTT
CDR3 protein: CASSQVGTEAFF
CDR3 length: 12
J gene: TRBJ1-1
clone size: few
V gene: TRBV12-3/TRBV12-4
D gene: -

CDR3 DNA: TGTGCCAGCTCACCAAAAAAGCAACGGGGGTCGATTCAGTACTTC
CDR3 protein: CASSPKKQRGSIQYF
CDR3 length: 15
J gene: TRBJ2-4
clone size: -
V gene: TRBV18
D gene: -

CDR3 DNA: TGCGCCAGCAGCTTGGGACAGGGAAATTCACCCCTCCACTTT
CDR3 protein: CASSLGQGNSPLHF
CDR3 length: 14
J gene: TRBJ1-6
clone size: -
V gene: TRBV5-1
D gene: TRBD1

CDR3 DNA: TGTGCCAGCAGGCTCGACACTGAAGCTTTCTTT
CDR3 protein: CASRLDTEAFF
CDR3 length: 11
J gene: TRBJ1-1
clone size: -
V gene: TRBV6-5
D gene: -

CDR3 DNA: TGTGCCAGCTCCAGGGCCAACTATGGCTACACCTTC
CDR3 protein: CASSRANYGYTF
CDR3 length: 12
J gene: TRBJ1-2
clone size: once
V gene: TRBV13
D gene: -

CDR3 DNA: TGTGCCCACCGCAGGGGCCCTAGCACAGATACGCAGTATTTT
CDR3 protein: CAHRRGPSTDTQYF
CDR3 length: 14
J gene: TRBJ2-3
clone size: -
V gene: TRBV30
D gene: -

CDR3 DNA: TGTGCCACCAGATCAGACAGGGTGGGTGGCTACACCTTC
CDR3 protein: CATRSDRVGGYTF
CDR3 length: 13
J gene: TRBJ1-2
clone size: -
V gene: TRBV24-1
D gene: TRBD1

CDR3 DNA: TGTGCCAGCAGCCAACTGACAGTACCCCAGCATTTT
CDR3 protein: CASSQLTVPQHF
CDR3 length: 12
J gene: TRBJ1-5
clone size: once
V gene: TRBV12-3/TRBV12-4
D gene: -

CDR3 DNA: TGTGCCAGCAGCTTGGCTGCCGGGGAGCTGTTTTTT
CDR3 protein: CASSLAAGELFF
CDR3 length: 12
J gene: TRBJ2-2
clone size: few
V gene: TRBV11-3
D gene: -

CDR3 DNA: TGTGCCAGTAGCCCAGGGACTGTATCTGAAGCTTTCTTT
CDR3 protein: CASSPGTVSEAFF
CDR3 length: 13
J gene: TRBJ1-1
clone size: many
V gene: TRBV19
D gene: -

CDR3 DNA: TGTGCCTGGAGCTTGACAGGGGGCGGGGTACGGCAGTACTTC
CDR3 protein: CAWSLTGGGVRQYF
CDR3 length: 14
J gene: TRBJ2-7
clone size: -
V gene: TRBV30
D gene: TRBD1

CDR3 DNA: TGTGCCAGCAGCCGTGCATTTCGGACAGCCGTGGAGACCCAGTACTTC
CDR3 protein: CASSRAFRTAVETQYF
CDR3 length: 16
J gene: TRBJ2-5
clone size: -
V gene: TRBV7-8
D gene: -

CDR3 DNA: TGTGCCAGCAGCCCGGACGGGGTGTTCGGCCGCAATCAGCCCCAGCATTTT
CDR3 protein: CASSPDGVFGRNQPQHF
CDR3 length: 17
J gene: TRBJ1-5
clone size: -
V gene: TRBV28
D gene: -

CDR3 DNA: TGCGCCAGCAGCCAGTGGCAGGGCGAGACCCAGTACTTC
CDR3 protein: CASSQWQGETQYF
CDR3 length: 13
J gene: TRBJ2-5
clone size: -
V gene: TRBV4-1
D gene: -

CDR3 DNA: TGTGCCAGCAGTTTTTTCCGGGGGGCGCGGGTTCAGCCCCAGCATTTT
CDR3 protein: CASSFFRGARVQPQHF
CDR3 length: 16
J gene: TRBJ1-5
clone size: -
V gene: TRBV28
D gene: -

CDR3 DNA: TGTGCCAGCAGCTTGGGACAGGGTCGGGGTACGCAGTATTTT
CDR3 protein: CASSLGQGRGTQYF
CDR3 length: 14
J gene: TRBJ2-3
clone size: -
V gene: TRBV11-1
D gene: TRBD1

CDR3 DNA: TGTGCCAGCAGCTTGGTTAATCAGGCTCAATATGGCTACACCTTC
CDR3 protein: CASSLVNQAQYGYTF
CDR3 length: 15
J gene: TRBJ1-2
clone size: once
V gene: TRBV7-9
D gene: -

CDR3 DNA: TGTGCCAGCAGCGGGCACAGGGGGGCCACTTCGTATAATGAAAAACTGTTTTTT
CDR3 protein: CASSGHRGATSYNEKLFF
CDR3 length: 18
J gene: TRBJ1-4
clone size: -
V gene: TRBV7-9
D gene: TRBD1

CDR3 DNA: TGTGCCAGTAGTATGGTTTGGCAGGGCAGCTTCTATGGCTACACCTTC
CDR3 protein: CASSMVWQGSFYGYTF
CDR3 length: 16
J gene: TRBJ1-2
clone size: -
V gene: TRBV19
D gene: -

CDR3 DNA: TGCGCCAGCAGCAGGGCTGATGCAACTAATGAAAAACTGTTTTTT
CDR3 protein: CASSRADATNEKLFF
CDR3 length: 15
J gene: TRBJ1-4
clone size: -
V gene: TRBV4-3
D gene: -

CDR3 DNA: TGCAGCGTTGAGGGAGCTAGCGGGGGGATTAGCACAGATACGCAGTATTTT
CDR3 protein: CSVEGASGGISTDTQYF
CDR3 length: 17
J gene: TRBJ2-3
clone size: -
V gene: TRBV29-1
D gene: TRBD2

CDR3 DNA: TGTGCCAGCAGCCTGAACGTAAACACTGAAGCTTTCTTT
CDR3 protein: CASSLNVNTEAFF
CDR3 length: 13
J gene: TRBJ1-1
clone size: -
V gene: TRBV11-3
D gene: -

CDR3 DNA: TGTGCCAGCAGTGTGAACCGGTATTCACCCCTCCACTTT
CDR3 protein: CASSVNRYSPLHF
CDR3 length: 13
J gene: TRBJ1-6
clone size: -
V gene: TRBV2
D gene: -

CDR3 DNA: TGTGCCAGCAGCTTTCTAGGGGGAAACTACGAGCAGTACTTC
CDR3 protein: CASSFLGGNYEQYF
CDR3 length: 14
J gene: TRBJ2-7
clone size: -
V gene: TRBV7-9
D gene: -

CDR3 DNA: TGTGCCAGCAGCCCTTGGAGCGGGGTTAACACCGGGGAGCTGTTTTTT
CDR3 protein: CASSPWSGVNTGELFF
CDR3 length: 16
J gene: TRBJ2-2
clone size: -
V gene: TRBV9
D gene: TRBD2

CDR3 DNA: TGTGCCAGCAGCTCCCAGGGAGGCGCGAACACCGGGGAGCTGTTTTTT
CDR3 protein: CASSSQGGANTGELFF
CDR3 length: 16
J gene: TRBJ2-2
clone size: -
V gene: TRBV11-2
D gene: -